These 21 T cell receptor beta chains came from one sample sequenced in a study of blood T cell repertoires in COVID-19. Libraries were prepared by immunoSEQ multiplex PCR; TCRdb keeps only in-frame clonotypes and omits some of them. The data contain around 86,000 clones, roughly 88% of them singletons. The sequenced sample consisted of peripheral blood. The receptor source for this set is a human donor in a cohort sampled during active COVID-19.

The chain carries TRBV6-2 or TRBV6-3 and TRBJ2-1, with 14 bases aligning to TRBD2. CDR1 and CDR2 from the germline V gene are MNHEY and SVGEGT. The junction had 11 bases not matched to a gene; V was cut back by 5 bases and J by 8 bases. There are 17 residues in the CDR3. CDR3 region: CASSIRPGLAGAHEQFF. In DNA form, the CDR3 reads TGTGCCAGCAGTATACGTCCGGGACTAGCGGGAGCCCATGAGCAGTTCTTC.

The chain couples TRBV4-2 to TRBJ2-3, with D perhaps matching TRBD2 (6 bases). Germline V gives CDR1 LGHNA, CDR2 YNFKEQ. The CDR3 covers 14 residues. Trimming pared 3 bases from V and 3 bases from J, leaving 10 bases between. The CDR3 spells CASSQAAGTDTQYF. For the CDR3, the DNA is TGTGCCAGCAGCCAGGCGGCGGGAACAGATACGCAGTATTTT.

The chain employs TRBV6-5 and TRBJ2-3, with 11 positions matching TRBD1. The V segment lost 4 bases and the J segment 5 bases; nucleotides outside the gene matches: 2. The CDR3 is 14 residues long. Germline values: CDR1 MNHEY, CDR2 SVGAGI. Here the CDR3 DNA reads TGTGCCAGCAGTTCGGGACAGGGGGGAGATACGCAGTATTTT. As protein: CASSSGQGGDTQYF.

This clone was detected only a few times. The V gene is TRBV5-1, the J gene TRBJ2-7; D not certain. Germline lookup yields CDR1 SGHRS and CDR2 YFSETQ. The CDR3 has 13 residues. V lost 4 bases and J 5 bases, leaving 13 bases between the germline ends. In DNA, the CDR3 is TGCGCCAGCAGCGGCTTGGGCACCCACGAGCAGTACTTC. This sequence encodes CASSGLGTHEQYF.

The gene calls are TRBV6-2 or TRBV6-3 and TRBJ2-6; D may be TRBD2 (5 bases). The CDR3 has 15 residues. Trimming took off 4 bases at V and 4 bases at J, with 11 bases between the two ends. CDR1 and CDR2 (germline): MNHEY, SVGEGT. The CDR3 here is CASSSRPGGANVLTF. The CDR3 DNA reads as TGTGCCAGCAGTTCAAGACCGGGAGGGGCCAACGTCCTGACTTTC.

The chain is built from TRBV19 and TRBJ1-1, with a tentative D call TRBD1 (6 bases). Germline loops: CDR1 LNHDA, CDR2 SQIVND (reference sequence). The CDR3 contains 14 residues. Trimming cost V 3 bases and J 5 bases, with 13 bases left between them. The chain's CDR3 is CASSIAGEGTEAFF. CDR3 DNA: TGTGCCAGTAGTATTGCAGGGGAAGGGACTGAAGCTTTCTTT.

The V gene is TRBV6-1, the J gene TRBJ1-2; 8 bases align to TRBD1. Trimming at V came to 2 bases and at J to 2 bases, leaving 7 bases not matched to a gene. Looked up from germline, CDR1 is MNHNS and CDR2 is SASEGT. The CDR3 sequence is 16 residues long. CDR3 bases: TGTGCCAGCAGTGAAAAAACAGGGGGGGACAACTATGGCTACACCTTC. It codes for CASSEKTGGDNYGYTF.

The gene calls are TRBV28 and TRBJ1-2; 9 bases are shared with TRBD1. Germline CDR1 and CDR2: MDHEN and SYDVKM. After removal of 6 bases from V and 8 bases from J, the junction contained 7 bases not matched to a gene. The CDR3 loop spans 13 amino acids. CDR3 in amino acids: CASREQGAKGYTF. The CDR3 DNA reads as TGTGCCAGCAGGGAACAGGGGGCTAAAGGCTACACCTTC.

This chain uses TRBV25-1 with TRBJ2-7, with 7 bases identical to TRBD1. The CDR3 sequence is 14 residues long. With V trimmed by 2 bases and J by 1 base, 2 bases remained unmatched. The V gene's germline CDR1 is MGHDK and CDR2 SYGVNS. CDR3 coding DNA: TGTGCCAGCAGTGAACCGGGACAGTCCTACGAGCAGTACTTC. Amino acids: CASSEPGQSYEQYF.

The rearrangement links TRBV6-5 to TRBJ2-1, with 8 bases matching TRBD2. V trimming: 6 bases; J trimming: 3 bases; junction bases outside the gene matches: 7. This CDR3 has 15 amino acids. The germline V gene encodes CDR1 MNHEY and CDR2 SVGAGI. CDR3 residues: CASSDSGARYNEQFF. CDR3 bases: TGTGCCAGCAGCGATAGCGGGGCCCGCTACAATGAGCAGTTCTTC.

J is TRBJ1-5 and V is TRBV19; 10 positions agree with TRBD1. The germline CDR1 and CDR2 sequences are LNHDA and SQIVND (reference sequence). J lost 7 bases, V lost 6 bases, and 3 bases had no gene match. The CDR3 is made up of 13 amino acids. The CDR3 region is CASRGTGAQPQHF. The DNA of the CDR3 is TGTGCCAGTAGGGGGACAGGGGCACAGCCCCAGCATTTT. Together with reference TRBV19 and TRBJ1-5, the CDR3 gives the full variable domain: DGGITQSPKYLFRKEGQNVTLSCEQNLNHDAMYWYRQDPGQGLRLIYYSQIVNDFQKGDIAEGYSVSREKKESFPLTVTSAQKNPTAFYLCASRGTGAQPQHFGDGTRLSIL.

V usage is TRBV30 and J usage is TRBJ1-2; 8 bases are shared with TRBD1. The ends lost 1 base at V and 8 bases at J; junction bases unmatched: 9. The CDR3 extends over 14 amino acids. The germline V gene encodes CDR1 GTSNPN and CDR2 SVGIG (reference sequence). The CDR3 region is CAWSGIGQGKGYTF. CDR3 in DNA: TGTGCCTGGAGTGGTATAGGACAGGGTAAAGGCTACACCTTC.

V usage is TRBV7-2 and J usage is TRBJ2-7; TRBD2 aligns across 8 bases. The CDR3 runs 14 residues. The germline CDR1 and CDR2 sequences are SGHTA and FQGNSA. J was trimmed by 3 bases and V by 9 bases; bases with no gene match: 10. The CDR3 here is CASRGLAGDYEQYF. The CDR3, as DNA: TGTGCCAGTCGGGGTCTAGCGGGTGACTACGAGCAGTACTTC.

The chain recombines TRBV29-1 with TRBJ2-1, with D hard to call. From germline, CDR1 is SQVTM and CDR2 ANQGSEA. The CDR3 spans 12 residues. V was clipped by 7 bases and J by 2 bases, with 9 bases between them. In DNA, the CDR3 is TGCAGCGCAATTCCTACCTACAATGAGCAGTTCTTC. Translating it yields CSAIPTYNEQFF.

A single count supports this clone. The V call is TRBV28, the J call TRBJ1-2, with a tentative D call TRBD1 (5 bases). Germline values: CDR1 MDHEN, CDR2 SYDVKM. Trimming took 7 bases from V and 0 from J, leaving 12 bases between them. This CDR3 contains 14 residues. The CDR3 DNA sequence: TGTGCCAGCAACCCGGGACTAGCTAACTATGGCTACACCTTC. Protein product: CASNPGLANYGYTF.

V and J are TRBV9 and TRBJ2-3; TRBD2 matches at 7 bases. V lost 0 bases and J lost 0; bases outside the gene matches: 7. This CDR3 has 17 residues. The germline gives CDR1 SGDLS, CDR2 YYNGEE. CDR3 DNA sequence: TGTGCCAGCAGCGTAGGGGTTAGCGGGCAGAGCACAGATACGCAGTATTTT. It encodes CASSVGVSGQSTDTQYF.

The chain joins TRBV4-3 to TRBJ2-1, with a tentative D call TRBD1 (6 bases). There are 13 residues in the CDR3. CDR1 and CDR2 from the germline V gene are LGHNA and YSLEER. V was pared by 5 bases and J by 5 bases, with 10 bases between. As DNA, the CDR3 is TGCGCCAGCAGCATTGACAGGAACAATGAGCAGTTCTTC. Its translation: CASSIDRNNEQFF.

The gene calls are TRBV11-2 and TRBJ1-2; 7 bases match TRBD1. This CDR3 is built from 15 residues. Germline CDR1 SGHAT, CDR2 FQNNGV. J gave up 4 bases and V 4 bases, and 9 bases lay outside the gene matches. For the CDR3, the DNA is TGTGCCAGCAGCTCCTCAACAGGGGCAAGCTATGGCTACACCTTC. Translated, it gives CASSSSTGASYGYTF.

V and J are TRBV27 and TRBJ2-7; 7 bases fit TRBD2. The CDR3 consists of 15 residues. Germline CDR1 MNHEY, CDR2 SMNVEV (reference sequence). Unmatched junction bases numbered 8, after V lost 2 bases and J lost 4 bases. The CDR3 loop reads CASSLVRRETYEQYF. The CDR3 DNA follows: TGTGCCAGCAGTTTAGTCCGGCGGGAGACTTACGAGCAGTACTTC.

This clone was recorded once. The chain has TRBV5-4 and TRBJ2-1; no clear D. The V and J ends lost 0 bases and 10 bases respectively, with 11 bases between them. This CDR3 contains 13 residues. The germline CDR1 and CDR2 sequences are SGHNT and YYREEE (reference sequence). The CDR3 coding sequence is TGTGCCAGCAGCTTGGCCCCCGTATTGGAGCAGTTCTTC. Its translation: CASSLAPVLEQFF.

V is TRBV6-5 and J is TRBJ2-2; D unresolved. Germline V gene sequence: CDR1 MNHEY, CDR2 SVGAGI. The CDR3 totals 15 residues. The V end lost 2 bases, the J end lost 3 bases, and 10 bases lay between the germline ends. CDR3 loop: CASSYDQVDTGELFF. CDR3 DNA sequence: TGTGCCAGCAGTTACGACCAGGTCGACACCGGGGAGCTGTTTTTT.